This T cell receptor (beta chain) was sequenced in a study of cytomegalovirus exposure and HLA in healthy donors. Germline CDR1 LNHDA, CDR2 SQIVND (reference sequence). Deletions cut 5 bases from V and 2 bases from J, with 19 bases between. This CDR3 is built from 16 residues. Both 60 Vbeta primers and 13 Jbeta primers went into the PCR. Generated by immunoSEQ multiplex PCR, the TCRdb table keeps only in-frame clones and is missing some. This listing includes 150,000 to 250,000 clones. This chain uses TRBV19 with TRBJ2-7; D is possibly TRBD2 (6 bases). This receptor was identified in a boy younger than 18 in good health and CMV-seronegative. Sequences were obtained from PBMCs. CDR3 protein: CASSFSGGSSPYEQYF. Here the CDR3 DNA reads TGTGCCAGTAGTTTTTCCGGAGGGAGTTCACCCTACGAGCAGTACTTC.